Listed here is a single T cell receptor beta chain. The data belong to a study of OX40 agonist ivuxolimab in advanced cancers. About the research overall: The study reported partial responses in three patients: one hepatocellular carcinoma, two cutaneous melanoma.

The data were produced by immunoSEQ multiplex PCR, yet TCRdb's version contains in-frame clones alone and is incomplete. The repertoire holds 45,000 to 55,000 clones, with 90% to 95% as singletons. Between the trimmed V and J ends, which lost 5 bases and 4 bases, there was a span of 15 bases. This CDR3 is built from 14 residues. Germline assignment: CDR1 MDHEN and CDR2 SYDVKM. The sequencing here drew on CD4+ or CD8+ T cells sorted from blood, taken in a trial of the OX40 agonist ivuxolimab. This sequence originates from an adult with an advanced solid tumor such as melanoma, head and neck, liver or kidney cancer. The chain is built from TRBV28 and TRBJ2-7; no definite D call. CDR3 in DNA: TGTGCCAGCAGTAATTTGTCGCCGGGTTACGAGCAGTACTTC. Encoded protein: CASSNLSPGYEQYF.